The 26 T cell receptor beta chains given below trace back to one sample, sequenced in a study of post-analysis software for immune sequencing data. Findings and limits, study-wide: Among roughly five TRBV segments more frequent in patients than controls were TRBV5-6, TRBV5-1 and TRBV20-1.

Built from TCR beta cDNA, the libraries had unique molecular identifiers in them. In TCRdb, the PCR reads were re-called with MiXCR into one record per CDR3 protein. Of fewer than 850,000 distinct CDR3 sequences detected, about 43% appear once; the ten largest clones hold approximately 5%. Their target antigens are unknown. Sequencing used blood. These receptors were taken from a girl between 10 and 17 years old with multiple sclerosis.

The gene calls are TRBV20-1 and TRBJ2-4; 16 bases are shared with TRBD2. The trim removed 4 bases at V and 3 bases at J, leaving 12 bases unmatched. In germline, CDR1 is DFQATT, CDR2 SNEGSKA (reference sequence). CDR3 length: 19 residues. The CDR3 is CSAKNLGLAGGPGKNIQYF. CDR3 in DNA: TGCAGTGCTAAGAACCTGGGACTAGCGGGAGGGCCCGGCAAAAACATTCAGTACTTC.

The gene calls are TRBV4-1 and TRBJ2-1; 9 bases are a match to TRBD1. The J call may be wrong; the DNA end is better matched by TRBJ2-7. CDR1 and CDR2 from the germline V gene are MGHRA and YSYEKL. The CDR3 has 17 residues. The CDR3 DNA reads TGCGCCAGCAGCCAAGTGCCGGGACAGGGAAAGTACAATGAGCAGTACTTC. It encodes CASSQVPGQGKYNEQYF.

This clonotype was seen a few times. The rearrangement links TRBV9 to TRBJ2-1, with D tentatively TRBD2 (5 bases). Germline V gene sequence: CDR1 SGDLS, CDR2 YYNGEE. V was trimmed by 0 bases and J by 7 bases, leaving 11 bases between them. The CDR3 is 14 residues long. The CDR3 sequence: CASSVASIENEQFF. Written as DNA, the CDR3 is TGTGCCAGCAGCGTAGCTAGCATTGAGAATGAGCAGTTCTTC. Variable domain in full (rest from reference TRBV9 and TRBJ2-1): DSGVTQTPKHLITATGQRVTLRCSPRSGDLSVYWYQQSLDQGLQFLIQYYNGEERAKGNILERFSAQQFPDLHSELNLSSLELGDSALYFCASSVASIENEQFFGPGTRLTVL.

This chain joins TRBV6-5 and TRBJ2-1, with a tentative D call TRBD2 (6 bases). The CDR3 sequence is 16 residues long. CDR1 and CDR2 from the germline V gene are MNHEY and SVGAGI. V was clipped by 5 bases and J by 8 bases, with 22 bases between them. Written as DNA, the CDR3 is TGTGCCAGCAGTCACCGTCCCGGGACTCCGGGGCATGAGCAGTTCTTC. Its protein is CASSHRPGTPGHEQFF.

CDR3 protein: CASSQDPRPNQPQHF. CDR3 bases: TGTGCCAGCAGCCAGGACCCGAGACCGAATCAGCCCCAGCATTTT. The chain joins TRBV7-6 to TRBJ1-5; D remains ambiguous. The CDR3 spans 15 residues. V lost 5 bases, J lost 4 bases, and 15 bases lay in between. Germline V gene data show CDR1 as SGHVS and CDR2 as FNYEAQ.

The J gene is TRBJ1-1, the V gene TRBV11-3; no clear D gene. V lost 5 bases to trimming and J lost 0 bases, with 10 bases between them. The germline gives CDR1 SGHNT, CDR2 YENEEA. CDR3 length equals 14 residues. CDR3 residues: CASSARSLNTEAFF. CDR3 in DNA: TGTGCCAGCAGCGCCCGGAGCTTGAACACTGAAGCTTTCTTT.

This clonotype was seen a few times. The gene calls are TRBV7-3 and TRBJ2-7; D gene uncertain. In germline, CDR1 is SGHTA, CDR2 FQGTGA. V was pared by 4 bases and J by 2 bases, with 15 bases between. The length of the CDR3 is 15 residues. The CDR3 coding sequence is TGTGCCAGCAGCTCCGGACCGTCCGCGGCCTACGAGCAGTACTTC. It specifies CASSSGPSAAYEQYF. Full variable domain (missing parts from reference TRBV7-3 and TRBJ2-7): GAGVSQTPSNKVTEKGKYVELRCDPISGHTALYWYRQSLGQGPEFLIYFQGTGAADDSGLPNDRFFAVRPEGSVSTLKIQRTERGDSAVYLCASSSGPSAAYEQYFGPGTRLTVT.

This clonotype appeared a few times. The genes are TRBV20-1 and TRBJ2-1, with a tentative D call TRBD1 (6 bases). The germline V gene encodes CDR1 DFQATT and CDR2 SNEGSKA (reference sequence). V was trimmed by 2 bases and J by 1 base, leaving 12 bases between them. The length of the CDR3 is 15 residues. The CDR3 reads CSARRGGQSYNEQFF. Here the CDR3 DNA reads TGCAGTGCTAGAAGAGGAGGACAGTCCTACAATGAGCAGTTCTTC.

Concerning this clonotype itself: Just one base apart from a much larger clone, this may be a read error. The rearrangement joins TRBV7-6 to TRBJ2-3, with a weak D call TRBD2 (5 bases). The CDR3 runs 16 residues. The V gene lost 2 bases and the J gene lost 2 bases, with 14 bases spanning the gap. Germline V CDR1 and CDR2: SGHVS, FNYEAQ. The CDR3 sequence is CASSLNRGGITDTQYF. Written as DNA, the CDR3 is TGTGCCAGCAGCTTAAACCGGGGTGGCATCACAGATACGCAGTATTTT.

The CDR3 loop is CASTIAGGEYFSYNEQFF. The CDR3 nucleotides are TGTGCCAGCACCATAGCGGGAGGAGAGTACTTCTCCTACAATGAGCAGTTCTTC. This chain uses TRBV6-2 or TRBV6-3 with TRBJ2-1, with 10 bases matching TRBD2. V was clipped by 7 bases and J by 0 bases; unmatched bases: 12. The V gene's germline CDR1 is MNHEY and CDR2 SVGEGT. The CDR3 contains 18 residues.

This clonotype was detected a few times. This CDR3 is CASSLSLTGGGEQYF. The CDR3 DNA follows: TGTGCCAGCAGCTTATCCCTGACGGGAGGAGGCGAGCAGTACTTC. The rearrangement joins TRBV7-9 to TRBJ2-7; the match to TRBD2 covers 7 bases. The trim removed 2 bases at V and 6 bases at J, leaving 10 bases unmatched. Germline V gene lookup returns CDR1 SEHNR and CDR2 FQNEAQ (reference sequence). The CDR3 spans 15 residues.

The chain joins TRBV25-1 to TRBJ2-7; D may be TRBD1 (6 bases). V was shortened by 7 bases and J by 0 bases, with 13 bases between the two germline ends. CDR1 is MGHDK and CDR2 is SYGVNS in the germline V gene. CDR3 length equals 14 residues. The DNA for the CDR3 is TGTGCCAGCATTTCACCGGACAGCTCCTACGAGCAGTACTTC. This gives the protein CASISPDSSYEQYF.

The rearrangement joins TRBV29-1 to TRBJ2-5; possible D gene TRBD1, 5 bases. The CDR3 is 14 amino acids. V was clipped by 7 bases and J by 2 bases, with 17 bases between them. Germline V gives CDR1 SQVTM, CDR2 ANQGSEA. Written as DNA, the CDR3 is TGCAGCGGTCAGACCTCAGGGTTTCAAGAGACCCAGTACTTC. Translated: CSGQTSGFQETQYF.

The V gene is TRBV20-1, the J gene TRBJ1-1; 10 bases match TRBD1. The V and J ends lost 3 bases and 2 bases, in that order; junction bases with no gene match: 9. CDR1 and CDR2 (germline): DFQATT, SNEGSKA (reference sequence). The CDR3 consists of 16 residues. The CDR3 nucleotides are TGCAGTGCTAGCAGGACAGGGGGTCCCGAAAACACTGAAGCTTTCTTT. Translation: CSASRTGGPENTEAFF.

In this sample, this clonotype turned up a few times. The gene calls are TRBV5-6 and TRBJ2-1; D possibly corresponds to TRBD2 (6 bases). This CDR3 region has 15 residues. V was clipped by 0 bases and J by 7 bases, with 14 bases between them. CDR1 is SGHDT and CDR2 is YYEEEE in the germline V gene. Written as DNA, the CDR3 is TGTGCCAGCAGCTTGGATACGGGAGTTGGGAATGAGCAGTTCTTC. Amino acid sequence: CASSLDTGVGNEQFF.

This chain uses TRBV7-8 with TRBJ2-7, with 7 bases identical to TRBD1. V was clipped by 5 bases and J by 0 bases; unmatched bases: 13. The CDR3 is 17 amino acids. Germline CDR1 SGHVS, CDR2 FQNEAQ. The CDR3 DNA reads TGTGCCAGCAGCCCCTCCCCCTACCGGGACAGCTCCTACGAGCAGTACTTC. Translation gives CASSPSPYRDSSYEQYF.

The V and J genes are TRBV5-1 and TRBJ2-7; tentative D call: TRBD1 (6 bases). This CDR3 is built from 15 residues. The germline CDR1 and CDR2 sequences are SGHRS and YFSETQ. V lost 4 bases and J lost 0, with 14 bases in between. The CDR3 sequence: CASSTTGITSYEQYF. The CDR3 coding sequence is TGCGCCAGCAGCACCACAGGGATAACCTCCTACGAGCAGTACTTC.

The V and J genes are TRBV7-2 and TRBJ2-7, with TRBD1 as a possible D gene (6 bases). V dropped 1 base and J dropped 0 bases, with 7 bases sitting between them. The CDR3 totals 14 residues. Germline CDR1 is SGHTA and CDR2 is FQGNSA. CDR3 sequence reads: CASSLVGASYEQYF. In nucleotides, the CDR3 is TGTGCCAGCAGCTTAGTGGGGGCCTCCTACGAGCAGTACTTC.

The sample holds a few counts of this clonotype. The chain uses TRBV25-1 and TRBJ2-7; a weak D match, TRBD2 (6 bases). Germline-derived CDR1 and CDR2 are MGHDK and SYGVNS. Trimming stripped 4 bases from V and 1 base from J, with 14 bases between. There are 15 residues in the CDR3. CDR3 coding DNA: TGTGCCAGCAGTGGCCCTCAGGCGGGATCCTACGAGCAGTACTTC. Protein: CASSGPQAGSYEQYF.

The V call is TRBV7-6, the J call TRBJ2-7; unclear D gene. Germline V gene sequence: CDR1 SGHVS, CDR2 FNYEAQ. The germline V and J ends were trimmed by 5 bases and 3 bases, with 14 bases remaining between them. The CDR3 length is 14 residues. The chain's CDR3 is CASSPIGRLYEQYF. The CDR3 DNA follows: TGTGCCAGCAGCCCCATCGGGCGGCTCTACGAGCAGTACTTC.

V usage is TRBV20-1 and J usage is TRBJ2-1; 8 bases align to TRBD2. Germline values: CDR1 DFQATT, CDR2 SNEGSKA (reference sequence). CDR3 length: 12 residues. V lost 0 bases, J lost 14 bases, and 6 bases stayed unmatched. The CDR3 loop reads CSARDPSGSEFF. The CDR3 DNA reads TGCAGTGCTAGAGATCCGAGCGGGAGTGAGTTCTTC.

The chain has TRBV14 and TRBJ2-7; perhaps TRBD2 as D (5 bases). The V and J ends lost 4 bases and 0 bases respectively, with 7 bases between them. Germline-derived CDR1 and CDR2 are SGHDN and FVKESK. There are 13 residues in the CDR3. The CDR3 region has the DNA TGTGCCAGCAGCCGGACTTACTCCTACGAGCAGTACTTC. Amino acids: CASSRTYSYEQYF.

This clonotype was recorded a few times. The genes are TRBV12-3 or TRBV12-4 and TRBJ1-1; weak D call: TRBD1 (5 bases). The V and J ends lost 6 bases and 4 bases respectively, with 18 bases between them. This CDR3 spans 15 amino acids. This CDR3 reads CASRDFRDLGTEAFF. The CDR3 nucleotides are TGTGCCAGCAGGGACTTCAGGGATTTAGGCACTGAAGCTTTCTTT.

Only a few counts were recorded for this clonotype. The genes are TRBV20-1 and TRBJ2-1; D may be TRBD1 or TRBD2 (6 bases each). Germline lookup yields CDR1 DFQATT and CDR2 SNEGSKA (reference sequence). This CDR3 has 15 residues. The V and J ends lost 5 bases and 6 bases respectively, with 20 bases between them. The chain's CDR3 is CSAALPGAGANEQFF. The CDR3 nucleotides are TGCAGTGCTGCCCTCCCGGGGGCGGGCGCCAATGAGCAGTTCTTC.

The chain carries TRBV6-2 or TRBV6-3 and TRBJ2-3, with no clear D. V lost 5 bases to trimming and J lost 5 bases, with 14 bases between them. Germline V lookup: CDR1 MNHEY, CDR2 SVGEGT. The CDR3 totals 14 residues. CDR3 region: CASSRPLDQDTQYF. In DNA, the CDR3 is TGTGCCAGCAGTAGGCCCCTCGACCAAGATACGCAGTATTTT.

This clonotype was seen only a few times. The genes are TRBV12-3 or TRBV12-4 and TRBJ2-5; TRBD2 might be the D (5 bases). This CDR3 spans 13 amino acids. Trimming pared 10 bases from V and 1 base from J, leaving 13 bases between. CDR3 sequence reads: CATSGSGQETQYF. The CDR3 DNA sequence: TGTGCCACGAGTGGAAGCGGCCAAGAGACCCAGTACTTC.